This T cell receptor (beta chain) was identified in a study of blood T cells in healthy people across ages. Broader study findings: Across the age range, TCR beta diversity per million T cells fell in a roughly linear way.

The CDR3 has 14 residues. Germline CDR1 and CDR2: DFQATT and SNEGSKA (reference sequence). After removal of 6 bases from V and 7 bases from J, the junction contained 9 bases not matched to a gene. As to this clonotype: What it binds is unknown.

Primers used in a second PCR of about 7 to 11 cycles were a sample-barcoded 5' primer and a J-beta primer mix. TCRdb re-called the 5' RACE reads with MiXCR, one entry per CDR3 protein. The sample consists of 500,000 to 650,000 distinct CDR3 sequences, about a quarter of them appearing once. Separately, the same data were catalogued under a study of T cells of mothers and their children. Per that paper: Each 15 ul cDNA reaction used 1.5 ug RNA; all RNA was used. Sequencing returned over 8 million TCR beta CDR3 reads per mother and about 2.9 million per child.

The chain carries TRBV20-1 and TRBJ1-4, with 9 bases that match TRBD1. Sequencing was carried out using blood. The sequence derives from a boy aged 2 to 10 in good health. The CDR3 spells CSASQQGAGEKLFF. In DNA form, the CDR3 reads TGCAGTGCCAGCCAACAGGGGGCGGGTGAAAAACTGTTTTTT.